These T cell receptor beta chains were read from a single sample in a study of CD8 T cells in ankylosing spondylitis. One entry per CDR3 protein, called by TCRdb with MiXCR from the 5' RACE reads. This sample has 300,000 to 400,000 distinct CDR3 sequences, with about 15% found just once. The source material was blood, either unsorted or a sorted T cell fraction (not recorded which). Every receptor here comes from a male donor with ankylosing spondylitis or in good health (not recorded which). Both conserved end residues are part of each CDR3. The D gene is left open where the match is weak. Clone size, where shown, is once, few, many, or a class for clones that have expanded.

.,TRBV27,TRBJ1-5,few,TGTGCCAGCAGTTTCCGTGGGGAGAATCAGCCCCAGCATTTT,CASSFRGENQPQHF
.,TRBV10-1,TRBJ2-5,.,TGCGCCAGCAGTGACCATTTCCAAGAGACCCAGTACTTC,CASSDHFQETQYF
.,TRBV2,TRBJ1-1,.,TGTGCCAGCACCGATCCAGGGTTACCTTTCTTT,CASTDPGLPFF
TRBD1,TRBV11-2,TRBJ1-2,.,TGTGCCAGCAGCCTTCCCGGGACAGGGGTGAGCTACACCTTC,CASSLPGTGVSYTF
TRBD1,TRBV5-1,TRBJ2-3,.,TGCGCCAGCAGCCCGGATCTCGCAGGGGGCCGGGCAGATACGCAGTATTTT,CASSPDLAGGRADTQYF
.,TRBV7-9,TRBJ2-1,few,TGTGCCAGCAGCCTCCGGGGGAGGTCCTACAATGAGCAGTTCTTC,CASSLRGRSYNEQFF
TRBD2,TRBV4-2,TRBJ2-3,few,TGTGCCAGCAGCCAAGATATGACTAGCGGGGCAACAGATACGCAGTATTTT,CASSQDMTSGATDTQYF
TRBD1,TRBV7-8,TRBJ1-1,many,TGTGCCAGCAGCAAGGACAGGGCGAACACTGAAGCTTTCTTT,CASSKDRANTEAFF
TRBD2,TRBV5-1,TRBJ2-1,.,TGCGCCAGCAGCTTGGTAGCGGGGGAGAGCAATGAGCAGTTCTTC,CASSLVAGESNEQFF
.,TRBV20-1,TRBJ1-1,few,TGCAGTGCTAGAGATCAGTGGAGGAGTCCGGACACTGAAGCTTTCTTT,CSARDQWRSPDTEAFF
TRBD1,TRBV29-1,TRBJ2-5,many,TGCAGCGTTTTCGGACAGGGAAAGACCCAGTACTTC,CSVFGQGKTQYF
.,TRBV12-3/TRBV12-4,TRBJ1-2,.,TGTGCCAGCAGTTTGATGGTAACAGGGCTTGGCTACACCTTC,CASSLMVTGLGYTF
.,TRBV7-9,TRBJ2-5,.,TGTGCCAGCAGCTTAATACCGGCCTCTCGAGAGACCCAGTACTTC,CASSLIPASRETQYF
TRBD2,TRBV6-1,TRBJ2-7,.,TGTGCCAGCGACAAAGCTAGCGGGGCCTACGAGCAGTACTTC,CASDKASGAYEQYF
TRBD2,TRBV10-3,TRBJ2-1,few,TGTGCCATCAGTGAGTCCTCCATAGCGGGGGGCTGGCGCAATGAGCAGTTCTTC,CAISESSIAGGWRNEQFF
TRBD2,TRBV20-1,TRBJ2-3,.,TGCAGTGCTAGCAGAGCGGGAGACACAGATACGCAGTATTTT,CSASRAGDTDTQYF
.,TRBV7-2,TRBJ2-1,.,TGTGCCAGCAGCTTAGGCCACCGCTCCTACAATGAGCAGTTCTTC,CASSLGHRSYNEQFF
.,TRBV4-1,TRBJ2-1,once,TGCGCCAGCAGCCAAGATGCAGGGGCACTATACAATGAGCAGTTCTTC,CASSQDAGALYNEQFF
.,TRBV3-1,TRBJ2-3,many,TGTGCCAGCAGCCCTGGACTGTCTAGCACAGATACGCAGTATTTT,CASSPGLSSTDTQYF
.,TRBV5-1,TRBJ2-1,few,TGCGCCAGCAGCTTGGAAGGTGGTAGTGAGCAGTTCTTC,CASSLEGGSEQFF
.,TRBV12-3/TRBV12-4,TRBJ2-2,few,TGTGCCAGCAGTACCTTCCCGGGGGACACCGGGGAGCTGTTTTTT,CASSTFPGDTGELFF
.,TRBV12-3/TRBV12-4,TRBJ1-1,.,TGTGCCAGCAGTTTTGGGGTGAAAGGGACTGAAGCTTTCTTT,CASSFGVKGTEAFF
.,TRBV30,TRBJ2-1,.,TGTGCCTGGAACTCCGGGGGCCAATACAATGAGCAGTTCTTC,CAWNSGGQYNEQFF